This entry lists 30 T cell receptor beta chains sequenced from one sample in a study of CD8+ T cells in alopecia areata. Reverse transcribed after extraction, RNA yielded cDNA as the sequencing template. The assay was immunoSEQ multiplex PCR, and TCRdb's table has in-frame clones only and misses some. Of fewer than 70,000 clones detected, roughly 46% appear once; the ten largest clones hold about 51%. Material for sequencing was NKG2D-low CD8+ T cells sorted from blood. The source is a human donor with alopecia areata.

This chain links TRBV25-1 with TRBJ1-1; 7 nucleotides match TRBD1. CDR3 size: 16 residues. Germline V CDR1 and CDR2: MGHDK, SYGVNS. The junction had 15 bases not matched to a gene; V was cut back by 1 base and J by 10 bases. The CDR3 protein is CASSESKAGGGFRAFF. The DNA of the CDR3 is TGTGCCAGCAGTGAATCTAAAGCCGGAGGGGGCTTCCGAGCTTTCTTT.

The CDR3, as DNA: TGCAGCGTCCCGCTGGGAGGGGGGAACTACAATGAGCAGTTCTTC. This translates into CSVPLGGGNYNEQFF. The chain uses TRBV29-1 and TRBJ2-1, with D tentatively TRBD2 (7 bases). Trimming removed 6 bases at V and 3 bases at J, with 18 bases between. Germline CDR1 and CDR2: SQVTM and ANQGSEA. The CDR3 extends over 15 amino acids.

The CDR3 nucleotides are TGTGCCAGCAGTGAGTTAGCGGGAGGTTCCTACAATGAGCAGTTCTTC. Protein product: CASSELAGGSYNEQFF. The chain has TRBV6-1 and TRBJ2-1; 10 bases are shared with TRBD2. Germline trimming cut 3 bases from V and 1 base from J; bases unmatched to any gene: 3. The germline CDR1 and CDR2 sequences are MNHNS and SASEGT. The CDR3 contains 16 residues.

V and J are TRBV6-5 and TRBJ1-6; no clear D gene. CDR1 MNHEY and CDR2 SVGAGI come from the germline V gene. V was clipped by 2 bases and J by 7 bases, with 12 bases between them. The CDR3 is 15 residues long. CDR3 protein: CASSYRADGNSPLHF. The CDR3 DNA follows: TGTGCCAGCAGTTACCGTGCCGACGGGAATTCACCCCTCCACTTT.

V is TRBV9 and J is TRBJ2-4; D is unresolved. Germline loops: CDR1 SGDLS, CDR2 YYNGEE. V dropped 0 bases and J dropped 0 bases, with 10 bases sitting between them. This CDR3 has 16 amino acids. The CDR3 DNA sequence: TGTGCCAGCAGCGTAGGGGCAGGTGGAGCCAAAAACATTCAGTACTTC. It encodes CASSVGAGGAKNIQYF.

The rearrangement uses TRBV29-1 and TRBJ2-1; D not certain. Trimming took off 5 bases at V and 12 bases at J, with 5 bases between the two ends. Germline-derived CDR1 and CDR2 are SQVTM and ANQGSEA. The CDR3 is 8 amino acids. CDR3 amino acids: CSVNGQFF. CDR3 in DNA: TGCAGCGTTAACGGGCAGTTCTTC.

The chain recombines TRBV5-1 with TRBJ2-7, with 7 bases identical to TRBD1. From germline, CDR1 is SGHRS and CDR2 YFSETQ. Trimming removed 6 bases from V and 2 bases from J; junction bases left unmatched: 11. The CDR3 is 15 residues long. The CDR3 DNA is TGCGCCAGCACCCCAACGACAGGGCCGACCTACGAGCAGTACTTC. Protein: CASTPTTGPTYEQYF.

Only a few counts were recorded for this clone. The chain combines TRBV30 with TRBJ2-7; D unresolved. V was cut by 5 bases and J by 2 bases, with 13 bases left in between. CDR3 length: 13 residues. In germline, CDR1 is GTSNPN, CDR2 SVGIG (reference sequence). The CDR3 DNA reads TGTGCCTGGGCTATTGGTGGGACCTACGAGCAGTACTTC. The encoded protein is CAWAIGGTYEQYF.

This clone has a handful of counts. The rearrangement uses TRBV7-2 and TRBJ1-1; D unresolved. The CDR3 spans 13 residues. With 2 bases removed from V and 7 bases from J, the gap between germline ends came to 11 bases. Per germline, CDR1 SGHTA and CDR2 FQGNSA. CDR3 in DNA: TGTGCCAGCAGCTTATCGTGGTATTATGAAGCTTTCTTT. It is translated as CASSLSWYYEAFF.

CDR3 residues: CATENWDTEAFF. Written as DNA, the CDR3 is TGTGCCACTGAAAACTGGGACACTGAAGCTTTCTTT. The chain combines TRBV19 with TRBJ1-1; no firm D call. There are 12 residues in the CDR3. CDR1 is LNHDA, CDR2 SQIVND, per germline (reference sequence). V lost 10 bases and J 3 bases, leaving 12 bases between the germline ends.

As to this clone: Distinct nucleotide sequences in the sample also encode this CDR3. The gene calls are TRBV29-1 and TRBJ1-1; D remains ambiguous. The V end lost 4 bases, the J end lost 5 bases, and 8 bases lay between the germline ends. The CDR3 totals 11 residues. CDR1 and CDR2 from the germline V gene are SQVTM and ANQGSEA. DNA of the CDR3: TGCAGCGTTGGGGGAAGGACTGAAGCTTTCTTT. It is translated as CSVGGRTEAFF. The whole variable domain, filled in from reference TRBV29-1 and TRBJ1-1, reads SAVISQKPSRDICQRGTSLTIQCQVDSQVTMMFWYRQQPGQSLTLIATANQGSEATYESGFVIDKFPISRPNLTFSTLTVSNMSPEDSSIYLCSVGGRTEAFFGQGTRLTVV.

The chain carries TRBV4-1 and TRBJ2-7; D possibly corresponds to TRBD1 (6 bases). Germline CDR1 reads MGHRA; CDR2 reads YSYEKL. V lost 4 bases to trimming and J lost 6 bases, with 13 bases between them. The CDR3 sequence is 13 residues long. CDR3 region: CASSPGTTGEQYF. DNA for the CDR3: TGCGCCAGCAGCCCGGGGACAACTGGCGAGCAGTACTTC.

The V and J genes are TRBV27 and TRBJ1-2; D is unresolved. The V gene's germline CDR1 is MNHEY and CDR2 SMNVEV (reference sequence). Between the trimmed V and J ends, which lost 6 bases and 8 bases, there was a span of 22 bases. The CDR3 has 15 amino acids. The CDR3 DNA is TGTGCCAGCAGGGTCAACCCGGTCGGGATGGGAGGCTACACCTTC. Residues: CASRVNPVGMGGYTF.

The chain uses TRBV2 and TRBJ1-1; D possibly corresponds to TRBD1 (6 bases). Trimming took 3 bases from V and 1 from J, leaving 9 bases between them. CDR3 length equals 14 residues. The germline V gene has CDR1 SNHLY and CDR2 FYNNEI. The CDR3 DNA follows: TGTGCCAGCAGTGAGGGCAGGGGGAACACTGAAGCTTTCTTT. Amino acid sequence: CASSEGRGNTEAFF.

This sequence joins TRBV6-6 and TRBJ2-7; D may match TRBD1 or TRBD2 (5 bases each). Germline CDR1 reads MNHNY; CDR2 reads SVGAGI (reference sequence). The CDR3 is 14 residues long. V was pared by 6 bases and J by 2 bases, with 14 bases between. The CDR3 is CASSPTGTAYEQYF. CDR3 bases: TGTGCCAGCAGCCCAACCGGGACGGCCTACGAGCAGTACTTC.

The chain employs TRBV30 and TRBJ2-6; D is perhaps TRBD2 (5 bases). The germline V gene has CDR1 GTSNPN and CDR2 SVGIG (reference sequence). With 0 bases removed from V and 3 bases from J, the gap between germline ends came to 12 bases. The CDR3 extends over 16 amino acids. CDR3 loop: CAWSVGGRLGANVLTF. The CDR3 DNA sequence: TGTGCCTGGAGTGTGGGCGGGCGCCTTGGGGCCAACGTCCTGACTTTC. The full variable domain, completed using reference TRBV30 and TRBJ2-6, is SQTIHQWPATLVQPVGSPLSLECTVEGTSNPNLYWYRQAAGRGLQLLFYSVGIGQISSEVPQNLSASRPQDRQFILSSKKLLLSDSGFYLCAWSVGGRLGANVLTFGAGSRLTVL.

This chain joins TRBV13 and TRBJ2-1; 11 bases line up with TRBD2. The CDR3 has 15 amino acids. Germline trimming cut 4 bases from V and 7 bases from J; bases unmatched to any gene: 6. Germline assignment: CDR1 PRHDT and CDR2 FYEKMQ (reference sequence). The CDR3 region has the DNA TGTGCCAGCAGCTCCGGGACTAGCGGAGGGAATGAGCAGTTCTTC. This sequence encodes CASSSGTSGGNEQFF.

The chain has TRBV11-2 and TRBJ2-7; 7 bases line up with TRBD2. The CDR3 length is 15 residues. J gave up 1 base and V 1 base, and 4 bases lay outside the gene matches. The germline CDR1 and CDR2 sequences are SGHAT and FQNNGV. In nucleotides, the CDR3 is TGTGCCAGCAGCTTAGCCAGCGGGGTTTCCTACGAGCAGTACTTC. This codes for CASSLASGVSYEQYF. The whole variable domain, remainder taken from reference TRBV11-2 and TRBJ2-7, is EAGVAQSPRYKIIEKRQSVAFWCNPISGHATLYWYQQILGQGPKLLIQFQNNGVVDDSQLPKDRFSAERLKGVDSTLKIQPAKLEDSAVYLCASSLASGVSYEQYFGPGTRLTVT.

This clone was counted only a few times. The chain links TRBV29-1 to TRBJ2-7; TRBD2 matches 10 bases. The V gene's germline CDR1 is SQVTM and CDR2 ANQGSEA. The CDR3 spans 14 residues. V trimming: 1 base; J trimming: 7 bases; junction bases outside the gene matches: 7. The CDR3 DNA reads TGCAGCGTTGAAGGTCTAGCGGGAGTTCGAGAGCAGTACTTC. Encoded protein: CSVEGLAGVREQYF.

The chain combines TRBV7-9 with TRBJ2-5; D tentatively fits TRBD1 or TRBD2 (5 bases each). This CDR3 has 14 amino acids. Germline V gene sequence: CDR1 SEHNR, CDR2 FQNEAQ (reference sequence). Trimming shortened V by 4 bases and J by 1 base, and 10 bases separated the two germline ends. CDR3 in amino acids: CASSWDGAQETQYF. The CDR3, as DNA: TGTGCCAGCAGCTGGGACGGGGCCCAAGAGACCCAGTACTTC.

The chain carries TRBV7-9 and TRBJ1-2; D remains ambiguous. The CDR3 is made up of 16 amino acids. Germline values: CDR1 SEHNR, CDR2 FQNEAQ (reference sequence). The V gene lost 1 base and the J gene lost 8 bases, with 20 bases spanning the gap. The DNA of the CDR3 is TGTGCCAGCAGCTTAGGCACAGTTCCCGCCAGTGAGGGCTACACCTTC. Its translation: CASSLGTVPASEGYTF.

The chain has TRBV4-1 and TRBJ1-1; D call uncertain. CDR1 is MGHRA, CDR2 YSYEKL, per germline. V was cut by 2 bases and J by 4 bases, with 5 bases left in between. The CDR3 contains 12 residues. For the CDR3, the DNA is TGCGCCAGCAGCCAACAGAGCACTGAAGCTTTCTTT. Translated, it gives CASSQQSTEAFF.

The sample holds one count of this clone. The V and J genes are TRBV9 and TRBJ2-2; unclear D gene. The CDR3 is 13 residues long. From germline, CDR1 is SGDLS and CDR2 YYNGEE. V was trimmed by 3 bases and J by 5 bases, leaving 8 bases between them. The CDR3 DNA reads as TGTGCCAGCAGCGGAAGCTATACCGGGGAGCTGTTTTTT. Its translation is CASSGSYTGELFF.

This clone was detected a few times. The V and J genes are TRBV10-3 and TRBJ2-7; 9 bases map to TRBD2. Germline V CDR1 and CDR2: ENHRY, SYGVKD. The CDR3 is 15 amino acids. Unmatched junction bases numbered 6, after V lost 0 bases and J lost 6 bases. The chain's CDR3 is CAISESGGRASEQYF. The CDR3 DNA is TGTGCCATCAGTGAGTCGGGCGGGAGGGCCTCCGAGCAGTACTTC.

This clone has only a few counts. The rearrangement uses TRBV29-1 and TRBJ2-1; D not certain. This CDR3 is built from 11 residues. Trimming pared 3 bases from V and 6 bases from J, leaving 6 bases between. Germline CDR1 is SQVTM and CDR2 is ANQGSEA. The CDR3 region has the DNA TGCAGCGTTGACATTCCCAATGAGCAGTTCTTC. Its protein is CSVDIPNEQFF.

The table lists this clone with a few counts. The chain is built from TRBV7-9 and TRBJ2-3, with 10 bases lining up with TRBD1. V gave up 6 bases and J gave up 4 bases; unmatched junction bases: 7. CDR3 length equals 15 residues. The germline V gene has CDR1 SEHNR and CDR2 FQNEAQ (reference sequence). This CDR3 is CASRPDRGPADTQYF. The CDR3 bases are TGTGCCAGCAGGCCCGACAGGGGGCCCGCAGATACGCAGTATTTT.

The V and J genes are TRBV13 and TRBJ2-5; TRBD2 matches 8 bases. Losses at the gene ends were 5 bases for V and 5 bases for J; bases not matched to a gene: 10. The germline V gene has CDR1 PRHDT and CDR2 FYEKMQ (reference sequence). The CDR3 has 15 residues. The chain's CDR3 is CASSPAASGGETQYF. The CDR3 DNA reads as TGTGCCAGCAGCCCGGCCGCTTCGGGAGGGGAGACCCAGTACTTC.

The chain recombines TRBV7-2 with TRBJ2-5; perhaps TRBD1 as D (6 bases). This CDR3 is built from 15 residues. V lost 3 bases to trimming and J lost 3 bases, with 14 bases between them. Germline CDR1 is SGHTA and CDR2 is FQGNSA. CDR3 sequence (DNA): TGTGCCAGCAGCTTGTACAGGGCGCCTAAAGAGACCCAGTACTTC. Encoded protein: CASSLYRAPKETQYF.

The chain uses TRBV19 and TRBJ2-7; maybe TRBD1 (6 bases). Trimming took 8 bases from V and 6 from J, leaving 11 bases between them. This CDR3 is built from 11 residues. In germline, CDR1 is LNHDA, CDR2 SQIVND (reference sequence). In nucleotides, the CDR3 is TGTGCCAGTGGCAGGGGAGCCGAGCAGTACTTC. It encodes CASGRGAEQYF.

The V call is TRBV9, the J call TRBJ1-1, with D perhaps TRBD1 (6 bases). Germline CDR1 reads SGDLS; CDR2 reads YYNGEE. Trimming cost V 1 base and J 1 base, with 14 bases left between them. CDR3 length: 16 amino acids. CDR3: CASSVSWGARNTEAFF. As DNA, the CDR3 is TGTGCCAGCAGCGTATCCTGGGGGGCGCGGAACACTGAAGCTTTCTTT.